The T cell receptor (beta chain) under discussion was sequenced for a study of blood T cells in healthy people across ages. Study observations and caveats: Estimates drawn from one million T cells were deemed to understate diversity. Reliance upon unsorted PBMCs precluded definitive naive versus antigen-experienced comparison.

The CDR3 extends over 16 amino acids. V lost 0 bases and J lost 7; bases outside the gene matches: 7. CDR1 and CDR2 from the germline V gene are MGHRA and YSYEKL. PCR was performed a second time for roughly 6 to 12 cycles using a sample-barcoded 5' primer and a J-beta primer mix. Using its own MiXCR run on the 5' RACE reads, TCRdb lists one record per CDR3 protein. The profile shows about 1 million distinct CDR3 sequences, 20% to 25% of them singletons. This clonotype has only a few counts. Its antigen is unidentified. These data also featured in a second study, about T cells of mothers and their children.

The sample taken for sequencing was blood. The TCR comes from a girl aged 2-10 years in good health. The genes are TRBV4-1 and TRBJ2-1, with 9 bases matching TRBD1. The DNA of the CDR3 is TGCGCCAGCAGCCAAGATAGAGGACAGGGGTCGAATGAGCAGTTCTTC. It encodes CASSQDRGQGSNEQFF.